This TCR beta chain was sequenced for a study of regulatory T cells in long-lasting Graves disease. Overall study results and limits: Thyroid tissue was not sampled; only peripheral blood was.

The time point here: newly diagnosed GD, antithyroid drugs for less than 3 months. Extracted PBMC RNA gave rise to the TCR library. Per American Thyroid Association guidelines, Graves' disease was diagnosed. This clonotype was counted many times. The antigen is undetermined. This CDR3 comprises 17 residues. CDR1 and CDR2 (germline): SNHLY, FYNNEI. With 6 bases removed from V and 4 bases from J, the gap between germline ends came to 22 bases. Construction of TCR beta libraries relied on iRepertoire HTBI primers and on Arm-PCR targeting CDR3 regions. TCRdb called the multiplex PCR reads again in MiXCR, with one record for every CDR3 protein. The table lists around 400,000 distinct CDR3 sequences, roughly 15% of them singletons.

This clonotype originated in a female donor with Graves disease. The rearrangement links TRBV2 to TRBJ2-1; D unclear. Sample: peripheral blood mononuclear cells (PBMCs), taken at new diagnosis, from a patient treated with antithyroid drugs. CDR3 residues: CASRRLRTAETYNEQFF. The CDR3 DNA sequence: TGTGCCAGCAGACGACTCAGAACAGCCGAAACGTACAATGAGCAGTTCTTC.